The 15 T cell receptor beta chains in this list originate from one sample, sequenced in a study of blood T cell repertoires in COVID-19. Libraries were prepared by immunoSEQ multiplex PCR; TCRdb keeps only in-frame clonotypes and omits some of them. Here the sample spans fewer than 250,000 clones, approximately 78% being singletons. Sequenced input: peripheral blood. The receptors stem from a woman older than 75 with acute or convalescent COVID-19.

The chain employs TRBV7-8 and TRBJ2-1; D unclear. Per germline, CDR1 SGHVS and CDR2 FQNEAQ. V lost 3 bases and J 10 bases, leaving 19 bases between the germline ends. CDR3 size: 15 residues. CDR3 sequence reads: CASSFDLEVNREQFF. In DNA form, the CDR3 reads TGTGCCAGCAGCTTTGACCTAGAGGTTAACCGGGAGCAGTTCTTC.

The rearrangement joins TRBV9 to TRBJ2-5; D might be TRBD1 (5 bases). The germline CDR1 and CDR2 sequences are SGDLS and YYNGEE. The CDR3 has 14 amino acids. With 3 bases removed from V and 2 bases from J, the gap between germline ends came to 11 bases. The CDR3 DNA is TGTGCCAGCAGCGCCTCCTGGACACAAGAGACCCAGTACTTC. It is translated as CASSASWTQETQYF. Full variable domain (rest looked up from reference TRBV9 and TRBJ2-5): DSGVTQTPKHLITATGQRVTLRCSPRSGDLSVYWYQQSLDQGLQFLIQYYNGEERAKGNILERFSAQQFPDLHSELNLSSLELGDSALYFCASSASWTQETQYFGPGTRLLVL.

The V and J genes are TRBV6-5 and TRBJ2-5; 9 bases match TRBD1. From germline, CDR1 is MNHEY and CDR2 SVGAGI. J gave up 5 bases and V 1 base, and 8 bases lay outside the gene matches. The CDR3 sequence is 16 residues long. The CDR3 nucleotides are TGTGCCAGCAGTTACTATGGCGGACAGGGGCAGGAGACCCAGTACTTC. Residues: CASSYYGGQGQETQYF.

This chain links TRBV6-5 with TRBJ1-5; TRBD1 aligns across 7 bases. Trimming cost V 0 bases and J 4 bases; bases outside gene matches: 3. The CDR3 is 15 amino acids. The V gene's germline CDR1 is MNHEY and CDR2 SVGAGI. The CDR3 protein is CASSYSGQTNQPQHF. In DNA form, the CDR3 reads TGTGCCAGCAGTTACTCGGGACAGACGAATCAGCCCCAGCATTTT.

This clone was found a few times. This sequence joins TRBV10-3 and TRBJ2-2; D perhaps matches TRBD2 (6 bases). V lost 2 bases, J lost 6 bases, and 19 bases lay in between. Germline V gene sequence: CDR1 ENHRY, CDR2 SYGVKD. The CDR3 length is 17 residues. CDR3 amino acids: CAISEPGLPRGAGELFF. The CDR3 nucleotides are TGTGCCATCAGTGAGCCGGGACTCCCAAGGGGAGCCGGGGAGCTGTTTTTT.

V usage is TRBV4-1 and J usage is TRBJ1-1, with D perhaps matching TRBD1 (6 bases). Germline CDR1 is MGHRA and CDR2 is YSYEKL. Deletions cut 4 bases from V and 6 bases from J, with 15 bases between. This CDR3 has 14 residues. The CDR3 sequence: CASSPHQGRAEAFF. The CDR3 region has the DNA TGCGCCAGCAGCCCACACCAGGGGCGGGCTGAAGCTTTCTTT.

This clone was counted only a few times. The CDR3 spells CASSLDTGSYEQYF. DNA for the CDR3: TGCGCCAGCAGCTTGGATACGGGCTCCTACGAGCAGTACTTC. This sequence joins TRBV5-1 and TRBJ2-7, with D uncertain. Germline CDR1 reads SGHRS; CDR2 reads YFSETQ. V was trimmed by 0 bases and J by 0 bases, leaving 7 bases between them. The CDR3 consists of 14 residues.

The rearrangement uses TRBV30 and TRBJ2-1; TRBD2 matches at 8 bases. This CDR3 has 12 residues. The junction had 1 base not matched to a gene; V was cut back by 4 bases and J by 5 bases. Germline lookup yields CDR1 GTSNPN and CDR2 SVGIG (reference sequence). The CDR3 loop reads CAWNGGDNEQFF. The CDR3 nucleotides are TGTGCCTGGAACGGGGGGGACAATGAGCAGTTCTTC.

The chain combines TRBV5-1 with TRBJ2-5, with 12 positions matching TRBD2. The CDR3 loop spans 14 amino acids. Germline-derived CDR1 and CDR2 are SGHRS and YFSETQ. Unmatched junction bases numbered 2, after V lost 4 bases and J lost 4 bases. The CDR3: CASSPGLAGETQYF. For the CDR3, the DNA is TGCGCCAGCAGCCCGGGACTAGCGGGAGAGACCCAGTACTTC.

V gene TRBV5-4 combines with J gene TRBJ1-5, with TRBD1 matching over 8 bases. The CDR3 spans 15 residues. Germline CDR1 and CDR2: SGHNT and YYREEE (reference sequence). V was clipped by 0 bases and J by 4 bases; unmatched bases: 3. The CDR3: CASSLGRGPNQPQHF. CDR3 nucleotide sequence: TGTGCCAGCAGCTTGGGCAGGGGGCCTAATCAGCCCCAGCATTTT. Combining the CDR3 with reference TRBV5-4 and TRBJ1-5 gives the whole variable domain ETGVTQSPTHLIKTRGQQVTLRCSSQSGHNTVSWYQQALGQGPQFIFQYYREEENGRGNFPPRFSGLQFPNYSSELNVNALELDDSALYLCASSLGRGPNQPQHFGDGTRLSIL.

V gene TRBV5-5 combines with J gene TRBJ1-1; TRBD1 matches at 8 bases. Germline V gene sequence: CDR1 SGHKS, CDR2 YYEKEE (reference sequence). The CDR3 runs 15 residues. V gave up 4 bases and J gave up 1 base; unmatched junction bases: 6. The CDR3 sequence: CASSLRTGTNTEAFF. CDR3 sequence (DNA): TGTGCCAGCAGCCTTCGGACAGGGACGAACACTGAAGCTTTCTTT.

The V gene is TRBV30, the J gene TRBJ1-1; D is possibly TRBD1 (5 bases). Trimming removed 3 bases from V and 5 bases from J, with 16 bases in between. The germline V gene has CDR1 GTSNPN and CDR2 SVGIG (reference sequence). The CDR3 has 14 amino acids. This CDR3 reads CAWRTGRRWTEAFF. For the CDR3, the DNA is TGTGCCTGGAGAACAGGACGTCGTTGGACTGAAGCTTTCTTT. The full variable domain, rest sourced from reference TRBV30 and TRBJ1-1, is SQTIHQWPATLVQPVGSPLSLECTVEGTSNPNLYWYRQAAGRGLQLLFYSVGIGQISSEVPQNLSASRPQDRQFILSSKKLLLSDSGFYLCAWRTGRRWTEAFFGQGTRLTVV.

The chain couples TRBV10-3 to TRBJ1-6, with TRBD1 matching 9 bases. This CDR3 contains 14 residues. Germline trimming cut 4 bases from V and 9 bases from J; bases unmatched to any gene: 4. Germline CDR1 is ENHRY and CDR2 is SYGVKD. The CDR3 coding sequence is TGTGCCATCAGTGTACAGGGGGCGGGTTCACCCCTCCACTTT. Translated, it gives CAISVQGAGSPLHF.

The chain employs TRBV7-9 and TRBJ2-2; the D is unclear. Trimming took 2 bases from V and 6 from J, leaving 13 bases between them. The CDR3 spans 15 residues. CDR1 SEHNR and CDR2 FQNEAQ come from the germline V gene (reference sequence). The CDR3 loop is CASSLFNSLPGELFF. In DNA, the CDR3 is TGTGCCAGCAGCTTATTTAACTCCCTCCCCGGGGAGCTGTTTTTT.

The chain joins TRBV5-4 to TRBJ1-3, with D possibly TRBD1 on 5 matching bases. Germline CDR1 SGHNT, CDR2 YYREEE (reference sequence). The CDR3 consists of 14 residues. Trimming stripped 1 base from V and 4 bases from J, with 9 bases between. CDR3: CASSLWAGGNTIYF. The CDR3 DNA is TGTGCCAGCAGCTTGTGGGCAGGGGGAAACACCATATATTTT.